This T cell receptor (beta chain) was profiled in a study of blood T cell repertoires in COVID-19. Study-wide context: Samples taken during acute and convalescent COVID-19 were collected in the United States, Italy and Spain. The cDNA or gDNA used as material had been derived from T cells, B-cell-depleted T cells, or PBMCs.

Germline-derived CDR1 and CDR2 are SSHAT and FNYEAQ (reference sequence). The germline V and J ends were trimmed by 1 base and 0 bases, with 7 bases remaining between them. The CDR3 is 15 residues long. Original data processing: Reference gene primers were amplified, and this amplification served to estimate nucleated cell counts. Only in-frame clones appear in the TCRdb table, and some are missing; sequencing was by immunoSEQ multiplex PCR. The V and J calls and clone size come from that table; D and trimming were worked out from the DNA. In the table there are roughly 570,000 clones, 85% to 90% of which are singletons.

The TCR sequence derives from a woman in her 50s with COVID-19, enrolled during active disease. The gene calls are TRBV7-7 and TRBJ2-1; no firm D call. Sequenced: peripheral blood. The CDR3 protein is CASSLVPSSYNEQFF. The CDR3 DNA reads TGTGCCAGCAGCTTAGTACCGAGCTCCTACAATGAGCAGTTCTTC.